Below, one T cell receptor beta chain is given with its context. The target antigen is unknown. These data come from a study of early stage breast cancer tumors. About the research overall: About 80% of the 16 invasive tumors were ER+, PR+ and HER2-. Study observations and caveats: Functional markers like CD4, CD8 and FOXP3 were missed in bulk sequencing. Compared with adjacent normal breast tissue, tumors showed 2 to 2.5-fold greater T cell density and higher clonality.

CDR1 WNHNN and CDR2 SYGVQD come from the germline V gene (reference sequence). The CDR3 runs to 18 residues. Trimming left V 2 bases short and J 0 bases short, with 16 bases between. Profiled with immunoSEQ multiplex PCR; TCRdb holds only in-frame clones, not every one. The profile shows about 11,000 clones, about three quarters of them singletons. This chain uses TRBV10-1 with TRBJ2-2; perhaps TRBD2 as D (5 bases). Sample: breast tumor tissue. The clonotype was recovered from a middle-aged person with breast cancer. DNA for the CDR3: TGCGCCAGCAGTGAGAAGGCTAGCTCTTCCGCGAACACCGGGGAGCTGTTTTTT. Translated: CASSEKASSSANTGELFF.